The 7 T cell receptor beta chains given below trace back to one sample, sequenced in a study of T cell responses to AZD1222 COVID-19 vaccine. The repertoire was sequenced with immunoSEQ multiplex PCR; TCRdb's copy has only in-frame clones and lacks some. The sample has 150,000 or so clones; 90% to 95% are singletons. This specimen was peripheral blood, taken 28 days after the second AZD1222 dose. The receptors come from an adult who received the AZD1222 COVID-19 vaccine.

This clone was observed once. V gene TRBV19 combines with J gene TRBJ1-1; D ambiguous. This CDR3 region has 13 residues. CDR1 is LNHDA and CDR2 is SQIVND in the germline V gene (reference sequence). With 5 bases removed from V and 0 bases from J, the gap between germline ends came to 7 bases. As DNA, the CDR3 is TGTGCCAGTAGTCAAGGGCTGAACACTGAAGCTTTCTTT. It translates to CASSQGLNTEAFF.

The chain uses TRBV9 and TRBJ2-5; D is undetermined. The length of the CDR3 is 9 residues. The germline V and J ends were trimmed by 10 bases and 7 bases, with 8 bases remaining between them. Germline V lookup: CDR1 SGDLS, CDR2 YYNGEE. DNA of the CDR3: TGTGCCCACCGAATGACCCAGTACTTC. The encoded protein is CAHRMTQYF. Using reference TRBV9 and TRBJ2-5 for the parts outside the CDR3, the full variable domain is DSGVTQTPKHLITATGQRVTLRCSPRSGDLSVYWYQQSLDQGLQFLIQYYNGEERAKGNILERFSAQQFPDLHSELNLSSLELGDSALYFCAHRMTQYFGPGTRLLVL.

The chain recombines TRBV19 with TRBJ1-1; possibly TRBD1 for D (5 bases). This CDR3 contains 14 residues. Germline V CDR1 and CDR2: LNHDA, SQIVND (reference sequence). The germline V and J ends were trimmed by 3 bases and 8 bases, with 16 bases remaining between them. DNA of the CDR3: TGTGCCAGTAGTATCCCGGGGGGGTCGAGGGAAGCTTTCTTT. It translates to CASSIPGGSREAFF.

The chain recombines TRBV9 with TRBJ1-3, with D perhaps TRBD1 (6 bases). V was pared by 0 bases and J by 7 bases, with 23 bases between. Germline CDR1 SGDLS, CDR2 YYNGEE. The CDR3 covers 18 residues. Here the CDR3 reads CASSVEKDRPPTGNTIYF. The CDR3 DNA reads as TGTGCCAGCAGCGTAGAGAAAGACAGGCCCCCGACCGGCAACACCATATATTTT.

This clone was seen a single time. The CDR3 loop is CASRTPRDSYNEQFF. DNA of the CDR3: TGTGCCAGCAGAACCCCCCGGGACTCTTACAATGAGCAGTTCTTC. The chain joins TRBV28 to TRBJ2-1, with D perhaps matching TRBD2 (6 bases). The V gene's germline CDR1 is MDHEN and CDR2 SYDVKM. This CDR3 has 15 residues. V lost 6 bases, J lost 4 bases, and 16 bases lay in between.

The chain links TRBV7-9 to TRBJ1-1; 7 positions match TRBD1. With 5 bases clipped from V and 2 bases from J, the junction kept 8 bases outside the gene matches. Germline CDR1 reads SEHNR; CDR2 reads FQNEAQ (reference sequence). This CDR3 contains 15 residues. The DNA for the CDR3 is TGTGCCAGCAGCCCCTGGACAGGAGCAAACACTGAAGCTTTCTTT. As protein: CASSPWTGANTEAFF.

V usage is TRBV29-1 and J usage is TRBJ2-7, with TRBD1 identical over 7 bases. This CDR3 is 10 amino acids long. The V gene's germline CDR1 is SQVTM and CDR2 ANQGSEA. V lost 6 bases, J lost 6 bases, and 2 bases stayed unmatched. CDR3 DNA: TGCAGCGTAACAGGGGCCGAGCAGTACTTC. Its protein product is CSVTGAEQYF.